A selection of T cell receptor beta chains follows, all from one sample in a study of blood T cell repertoires in COVID-19. Measured with immunoSEQ multiplex PCR; TCRdb has only the in-frame clones, and not every one. The profile covers 90,000 to 130,000 clones, with 86% appearing a single time and 3.5% to 4.5% taken by the ten largest. The sample taken for sequencing was peripheral blood. The receptors originated from a man aged 35 to 55 with acute or convalescent COVID-19. Both conserved end residues are part of each CDR3. Each record gives: CDR3 DNA, CDR3 protein, clone size, D gene, J gene, V gene. A D gene is named only where the DNA matches it firmly. For some rows the clone size is stated as once, few or many, or as a class when expanded; others skip it.

CDR3 DNA: TGCGCCAGCCGGCCAACTCTAGCGGGAGGGACCGGGGAGCTGTTTTTT; CDR3 protein: CASRPTLAGGTGELFF; clone size: once; D gene: TRBD2; J gene: TRBJ2-2; V gene: TRBV5-1
CDR3 DNA: TGTGCCAGCAGCGGAGTGGAGGGTGAGCAGTTCTTC; CDR3 protein: CASSGVEGEQFF; clone size: once; D gene: -; J gene: TRBJ2-1; V gene: TRBV6-5
CDR3 DNA: TGTGCCAGCAGCCTGACAGTTATCATGAACACTGAAGCTTTCTTT; CDR3 protein: CASSLTVIMNTEAFF; clone size: -; D gene: -; J gene: TRBJ1-1; V gene: TRBV5-5
CDR3 DNA: TGTGCCATCAGTGTATTAGGGTCACGGGGTACCGGGGAGCTGTTTTTT; CDR3 protein: CAISVLGSRGTGELFF; clone size: -; D gene: -; J gene: TRBJ2-2; V gene: TRBV10-3
CDR3 DNA: TGTGCCTGGAGTCAGGTTATGAGCTCACCCCTCCACTTT; CDR3 protein: CAWSQVMSSPLHF; clone size: -; D gene: -; J gene: TRBJ1-6; V gene: TRBV30
CDR3 DNA: TGTGCCAGCAGTACAAGGACTCTTAGCTCCTACAATGAGCAGTTCTTC; CDR3 protein: CASSTRTLSSYNEQFF; clone size: -; D gene: -; J gene: TRBJ2-1; V gene: TRBV7-2
CDR3 DNA: TGTGCCAGCAGCCCGGGACAGCGGAGGGACTACGAGCAGTACTTC; CDR3 protein: CASSPGQRRDYEQYF; clone size: -; D gene: -; J gene: TRBJ2-7; V gene: TRBV5-4
CDR3 DNA: TGTGCCAGCTCAACGGACACCGGGGAGCTGTTTTTT; CDR3 protein: CASSTDTGELFF; clone size: -; D gene: -; J gene: TRBJ2-2; V gene: TRBV18
CDR3 DNA: TGCAGCGTTGCGGACATGGGAGGGCAGCCCCAGCATTTT; CDR3 protein: CSVADMGGQPQHF; clone size: -; D gene: -; J gene: TRBJ1-5; V gene: TRBV29-1
CDR3 DNA: TGTGCCAGCAGCCAAGTGGGGAGGAGCACAGATACGCAGTATTTT; CDR3 protein: CASSQVGRSTDTQYF; clone size: -; D gene: -; J gene: TRBJ2-3; V gene: TRBV14
CDR3 DNA: TGTGCCAGCCAACCGGGACAAGGCCTGGGGGAGCAGTACTTC; CDR3 protein: CASQPGQGLGEQYF; clone size: -; D gene: -; J gene: TRBJ2-7; V gene: TRBV6-5
CDR3 DNA: TGTGCCAGTAGTACGGGACAGGGATTTTCGAGGGAGCAGTACTTC; CDR3 protein: CASSTGQGFSREQYF; clone size: -; D gene: TRBD1; J gene: TRBJ2-7; V gene: TRBV19
CDR3 DNA: TGTGCCAGCAGTCCTTCTTCGGGAGGCATTGCAACTAATGAAAAACTGTTTTTT; CDR3 protein: CASSPSSGGIATNEKLFF; clone size: -; D gene: -; J gene: TRBJ1-4; V gene: TRBV6-6
CDR3 DNA: TGTGCCAGCAGTGAATGGCCGCACGAGCAGTACTTC; CDR3 protein: CASSEWPHEQYF; clone size: -; D gene: -; J gene: TRBJ2-7; V gene: TRBV25-1
CDR3 DNA: TGTGCCAGCTCACCGACAGGGGGGAACAATGAGCAGTTCTTC; CDR3 protein: CASSPTGGNNEQFF; clone size: few; D gene: TRBD1; J gene: TRBJ2-1; V gene: TRBV18
CDR3 DNA: TGTGCCAGCAGTTTAGGAGGGACCTACGAGCAGTACTTC; CDR3 protein: CASSLGGTYEQYF; clone size: few; D gene: -; J gene: TRBJ2-7; V gene: TRBV12-3/TRBV12-4
CDR3 DNA: TGTGCCAGCTCAAACTTAGACTCTGGAAACACCATATATTTT; CDR3 protein: CASSNLDSGNTIYF; clone size: -; D gene: -; J gene: TRBJ1-3; V gene: TRBV2
CDR3 DNA: TGTGCCAGCAGTCCTCACAGGGGGAGGGCAGATAGCAATCAGCCCCAGCATTTT; CDR3 protein: CASSPHRGRADSNQPQHF; clone size: -; D gene: TRBD1; J gene: TRBJ1-5; V gene: TRBV27
CDR3 DNA: TGTGCCAGTAGCCCCGGGGGATGGTACAATGAGCAGTTCTTC; CDR3 protein: CASSPGGWYNEQFF; clone size: -; D gene: -; J gene: TRBJ2-1; V gene: TRBV19
CDR3 DNA: TGTGCCAGCAGCGTAGCTTGGCAGACCGGGGAGCTGTTTTTT; CDR3 protein: CASSVAWQTGELFF; clone size: few; D gene: -; J gene: TRBJ2-2; V gene: TRBV9
CDR3 DNA: TGTGCCACCAGCAGAAGGGGTGTAGGTGAAAAACTGTTTTTT; CDR3 protein: CATSRRGVGEKLFF; clone size: -; D gene: -; J gene: TRBJ1-4; V gene: TRBV15
CDR3 DNA: TGTGCCAGCAGCTTGGACAGGGGGCGGGTTGGCTACACCTTC; CDR3 protein: CASSLDRGRVGYTF; clone size: -; D gene: TRBD1; J gene: TRBJ1-2; V gene: TRBV7-2
CDR3 DNA: TGCGCCAGCAGCTGGGCCCTAGCGGGAGATAGAAACATTCAGTACTTC; CDR3 protein: CASSWALAGDRNIQYF; clone size: -; D gene: TRBD2; J gene: TRBJ2-4; V gene: TRBV5-1
CDR3 DNA: TGTGCCAGCAGCACCGGACAGGGGAGTGGCTACACCTTC; CDR3 protein: CASSTGQGSGYTF; clone size: once; D gene: TRBD1; J gene: TRBJ1-2; V gene: TRBV7-2
CDR3 DNA: TGTGCCATCAGATTCTCTGACGGAGATAGAAGCACCGGGGAGCTGTTTTTT; CDR3 protein: CAIRFSDGDRSTGELFF; clone size: -; D gene: -; J gene: TRBJ2-2; V gene: TRBV10-3
CDR3 DNA: TGTGCCATCAGTGAGTCGTATTTAAGCAGGTCTGACTATGGCTACACCTTC; CDR3 protein: CAISESYLSRSDYGYTF; clone size: -; D gene: -; J gene: TRBJ1-2; V gene: TRBV10-3
CDR3 DNA: TGTGCCAGCAGTTACGCAGGGGACCCCTACGAGCAGTACTTC; CDR3 protein: CASSYAGDPYEQYF; clone size: -; D gene: -; J gene: TRBJ2-7; V gene: TRBV6-6
CDR3 DNA: TGTGCCAGCAGCGCCTTACTAGCGGGAGTAAATACGCAGTATTTT; CDR3 protein: CASSALLAGVNTQYF; clone size: -; D gene: TRBD2; J gene: TRBJ2-3; V gene: TRBV9
CDR3 DNA: TGTGCTAGTGCCCCGGGGCGGGACTACAATGAGCAGTTCTTC; CDR3 protein: CASAPGRDYNEQFF; clone size: -; D gene: -; J gene: TRBJ2-1; V gene: TRBV12-5
CDR3 DNA: TGTGCCAGCAAATACCTGAGCCCCTACAATGAGCAGTTCTTC; CDR3 protein: CASKYLSPYNEQFF; clone size: -; D gene: -; J gene: TRBJ2-1; V gene: TRBV28
CDR3 DNA: TGCGCCAGCAGCAGGGGGGACAGGGTAGGTTCCGACTATGGCTACACCTTC; CDR3 protein: CASSRGDRVGSDYGYTF; clone size: -; D gene: TRBD1; J gene: TRBJ1-2; V gene: TRBV5-1
CDR3 DNA: TGCGCCAGCAGCTTGGGACAGGGGGCTAACTATGGCTACACCTTC; CDR3 protein: CASSLGQGANYGYTF; clone size: once; D gene: TRBD1; J gene: TRBJ1-2; V gene: TRBV5-1